The 21 T cell receptor beta chains below come from one sample, sequenced in a study of blood T cell repertoires in COVID-19. The table came from immunoSEQ multiplex PCR; TCRdb's copy has only in-frame clones and leaves some out. The table shows under 55,000 clones, with more than 75% occurring only once. Sequenced sample: peripheral blood. The receptors originated from a human donor in a cohort sampled during active COVID-19.

The sample holds one count of this clone. The chain joins TRBV11-3 to TRBJ2-6; no clear D. The CDR3 runs to 16 residues. Germline CDR1 SGHNT, CDR2 YENEEA. Trimming left V 1 base short and J 8 bases short, with 15 bases between. The CDR3 DNA follows: TGTGCCAGCAGCTTAGCCCCTCCGACAAGTACCAACGTCCTGACTTTC. Translation: CASSLAPPTSTNVLTF.

This chain uses TRBV28 with TRBJ2-2; possibly TRBD1 for D (7 bases). V lost 5 bases and J 0 bases, leaving 13 bases between the germline ends. Per the germline V gene, CDR1 is MDHEN and CDR2 is SYDVKM. This CDR3 comprises 16 residues. DNA for the CDR3: TGTGCCAGCAGTCCCCAGGGGGAGGCGAACACCGGGGAGCTGTTTTTT. Translated: CASSPQGEANTGELFF.

CDR3 in DNA: TGTGCCAGCTCACCGACACAGGGGGCCACTGAAGCTTTCTTT. It yields the protein CASSPTQGATEAFF. This chain uses TRBV18 with TRBJ1-1; 9 nucleotides agree with TRBD1. Germline V gives CDR1 KGHSH, CDR2 LQKENI. The V and J ends lost 3 bases and 4 bases, in that order; junction bases with no gene match: 3. The CDR3 is 14 amino acids.

The gene calls are TRBV6-4 and TRBJ2-3, with 11 bases matching TRBD2. The germline gives CDR1 MRHNA, CDR2 SNTAGT. Trimming took 4 bases from V and 3 from J; bases not matched to a gene: 0. CDR3 size: 14 residues. DNA for the CDR3: TGTGCCAGCAGTGGGACTAGCGGGACAGATACGCAGTATTTT. This translates into CASSGTSGTDTQYF.

The chain combines TRBV4-2 with TRBJ1-6; D uncertain. CDR3 length: 16 amino acids. The V end was cut by 4 bases, the J end by 9 bases, with 19 bases between. Germline CDR1 is LGHNA and CDR2 is YNFKEQ. CDR3: CASSRLGDEGGSPLHF. CDR3 in DNA: TGTGCCAGCAGCCGGCTCGGAGACGAAGGAGGTTCACCCCTCCACTTT.

V is TRBV7-3 and J is TRBJ2-5, with 10 bases aligning to TRBD2. Germline CDR1 reads SGHTA; CDR2 reads FQGTGA. The V segment lost 6 bases and the J segment 9 bases; nucleotides outside the gene matches: 13. This CDR3 has 15 amino acids. The CDR3 sequence: CASSHKAGGLEPQYF. In DNA, the CDR3 is TGTGCCAGCAGTCATAAAGCGGGAGGGCTGGAGCCCCAGTACTTC.

Concerning this clone: A read error may account for a junction end that differs from germline. The chain combines TRBV2 with TRBJ1-1, with unresolved D. Per the germline V gene, CDR1 is SNHLY and CDR2 is FYNNEI. The CDR3 is made up of 15 amino acids. CDR3 residues: CASIVGGSANAEAFF. CDR3 bases: TGTGCCAGCATTGTCGGCGGGTCAGCGAACGCTGAAGCTTTCTTT.

The chain carries TRBV6-5 and TRBJ2-5; no clear D gene. The CDR3 is 12 amino acids. The germline V gene encodes CDR1 MNHEY and CDR2 SVGAGI. V gave up 7 bases and J gave up 4 bases, with 10 bases separating them. The CDR3, as DNA: TGTGCCAGCAAAGAGAGAAGAGAGACCCAGTACTTC. This translates into CASKERRETQYF.

The chain is built from TRBV23-1 and TRBJ2-5; the match to TRBD1 covers 11 bases. TRBV23-1 is designated an ORF whose function remains uncertain. This CDR3 is built from 13 residues. V gave up 9 bases and J gave up 5 bases; unmatched junction bases: 5. The CDR3 DNA is TGCGCCAGAGGACAGGGGGCGGGGGAGACCCAGTACTTC. This translates into CARGQGAGETQYF.

The rearrangement joins TRBV5-4 to TRBJ2-3; 8 bases are a match to TRBD1. The CDR3 is 15 amino acids. Unmatched junction bases numbered 2, after V lost 0 bases and J lost 2 bases. Per germline, CDR1 SGHNT and CDR2 YYREEE (reference sequence). CDR3 protein: CASSLGDRNTDTQYF. The CDR3 nucleotides read TGTGCCAGCAGCTTGGGGGACAGGAACACAGATACGCAGTATTTT.

V gene TRBV6-5 combines with J gene TRBJ2-3; perhaps TRBD1 as D (6 bases). The CDR3 is made up of 14 amino acids. The V gene's germline CDR1 is MNHEY and CDR2 SVGAGI. Trimming took 2 bases from V and 5 from J, leaving 11 bases between them. Here the CDR3 reads CASSYRGTGDTQYF. CDR3 bases: TGTGCCAGCAGTTACAGGGGGACGGGAGATACGCAGTATTTT.

The V and J genes are TRBV16 and TRBJ1-5, with a weak D call TRBD1 (6 bases). Between the trimmed V and J ends, which lost 1 base and 3 bases, there was a span of 13 bases. The germline CDR1 and CDR2 sequences are KGHSY and FQNENV. The CDR3 is 16 residues long. The CDR3 DNA reads as TGTGCCAGCAGCCAATTAGGCAGGGGTAACAATCAGCCCCAGCATTTT. Translating it yields CASSQLGRGNNQPQHF.

J is TRBJ2-3 and V is TRBV6-5, with D perhaps TRBD1 (5 bases). Germline V gives CDR1 MNHEY, CDR2 SVGAGI. Trimming took off 5 bases at V and 0 bases at J, with 12 bases between the two ends. The CDR3 is 15 amino acids. The CDR3 loop is CASSRGGASTDTQYF. CDR3 bases: TGTGCCAGCAGTAGGGGCGGAGCTAGCACAGATACGCAGTATTTT.

In its sample, this clone was seen a few times. V and J are TRBV9 and TRBJ2-3, with no clear D. The V end was cut by 3 bases, the J end by 2 bases, with 4 bases between. Germline V gene sequence: CDR1 SGDLS, CDR2 YYNGEE. The CDR3 has 12 residues. In DNA, the CDR3 is TGTGCCAGCAGCGGGCCCACAGATACGCAGTATTTT. Its translation is CASSGPTDTQYF.

V and J are TRBV11-2 and TRBJ2-7; 7 nucleotides line up with TRBD1. The CDR3 is made up of 17 amino acids. Germline values: CDR1 SGHAT, CDR2 FQNNGV. Trimming at V came to 3 bases and at J to 0 bases, leaving 11 bases not matched to a gene. CDR3 nucleotides: TGTGCCAGCAGCTTTAGAGCGCCGGGACAGTTCTCCTACGAGCAGTACTTC. This codes for CASSFRAPGQFSYEQYF.

V usage is TRBV4-1 and J usage is TRBJ1-4; 7 nucleotides line up with TRBD1. The ends lost 7 bases at V and 3 bases at J; junction bases unmatched: 14. The germline CDR1 and CDR2 sequences are MGHRA and YSYEKL. The CDR3 has 17 residues. CDR3 sequence (DNA): TGCGCCAGCAACACTTTCCCCGGGACAGCCTCTAATGAAAAACTGTTTTTT. It translates to CASNTFPGTASNEKLFF.

The chain couples TRBV12-3 or TRBV12-4 to TRBJ1-5, with D perhaps TRBD1 (6 bases). This CDR3 is 13 amino acids long. V lost 5 bases to trimming and J lost 5 bases, with 10 bases between them. In nucleotides, the CDR3 is TGTGCCAGCAGTGGGACATACGATCAGCCCCAGCATTTT. Amino acid sequence: CASSGTYDQPQHF.

This clone has just one count. The germline gene is not matched at one end of the junction; a read error may be the cause. V usage is TRBV11-3 and J usage is TRBJ2-3; weak D call: TRBD1 (6 bases). The CDR3 has 16 amino acids. CDR1 and CDR2 (germline): SGHNT, YENEEA. The CDR3 region has the DNA TGTGCCAGCAGCCTAGACTCGGGGACACCCACAGATACGCAGTATTTT. Amino acid sequence: CASSLDSGTPTDTQYF.

Worth noting for this clone: One end of the junction fails to match germline, which may point to a read error. This rearrangement joins TRBV7-7 to TRBJ2-1; TRBD2 aligns across 10 bases. Germline V CDR1 and CDR2: SSHAT, FNYEAQ (reference sequence). The CDR3 runs 16 residues. The CDR3 region has the DNA TGTGCTAGCAGCTTGGCTAGCGGGAGCCCGGCGAATGAGCAGTTCTTC. The encoded protein is CASSLASGSPANEQFF.

The V and J genes are TRBV19 and TRBJ1-4, with a weak D call TRBD1 (6 bases). This CDR3 comprises 15 residues. Per the germline V gene, CDR1 is LNHDA and CDR2 is SQIVND (reference sequence). V was trimmed by 5 bases and J by 7 bases, leaving 17 bases between them. In nucleotides, the CDR3 is TGTGCCAGTAGTGCCCCCGGTAGGGGGAGTGAAAAACTGTTTTTT. Amino acids: CASSAPGRGSEKLFF.

This clone was recorded a few times. The chain has TRBV21-1 and TRBJ2-5; TRBD2 was called by the table and not checked on the DNA. TRBV21-1 is deemed a pseudogene. There are 17 residues in the CDR3. CDR3 DNA sequence: TGTGCCAGCAGCACGTGGGGAACTAGCGGGGCCCAAGAGACCCAGTACTTC. It codes for CASSTWGTSGAQETQYF.